This T cell receptor beta chain was captured by sequencing in a study of identical twins. This clonotype was recorded a few times. The antigen is undetermined. One end of the junction varies from germline; a read error may be responsible. The authors used template switching to add a universal primer site and gave cDNA unique molecular identifiers. TCRdb ran MiXCR on the 5' RACE reads and lists one entry per CDR3 protein. The data contain fewer than 450,000 distinct CDR3 sequences, 9% of them singletons. The V gene's germline CDR1 is SSHAT and CDR2 FNYEAQ (reference sequence). This CDR3 region has 13 residues. Study results and limitations: Out-of-frame alpha sequences that twins shared showed excess low generation probability. Within monozygotic twins, out-of-frame TCR alpha sharing was underestimated by the models.

The genes are TRBV7-7 and TRBJ2-3; D is unclear. The sample consisted of naive T cells sorted from blood. This TCR came from a woman aged 50 to 60 in good health. The CDR3 coding sequence is TGTGCTAGCAGCTTCAAGGAACATAATACGCAGTATTTT. It is translated as CASSFKEHNTQYF.